The source of this T cell receptor beta chain is a study of identical twins. The CDR3 runs to 13 residues. CDR1 SEHNR and CDR2 FQNEAQ come from the germline V gene (reference sequence). Trimming took 6 bases from V and 3 from J; bases not matched to a gene: 4. TCRdb recomputed calls from the 5' RACE reads with MiXCR, one row per CDR3 protein. The sample contains roughly 750,000 distinct CDR3 sequences, less than 25% of which appear only once. This clonotype was observed at least ten times. These data were also reused for a study on T cells expressing NK-cell markers. That paper notes: Dominant NKG2C+ clonotypes in over 5 donors made up about 1.0-8% of CD8+ T cells. A few of the donors also had these clonotypes leading their CD3+CD56-NKG2C+ fraction.

This clonotype originated in a woman between 18 and 30 years old in good health. The sample taken for sequencing was PBMCs. This rearrangement joins TRBV7-9 to TRBJ1-1, with TRBD1 matching 7 bases. The CDR3 reads CASSSTGYTEAFF. CDR3 nucleotide sequence: TGTGCCAGCAGTTCGACAGGGTACACTGAAGCTTTCTTT.